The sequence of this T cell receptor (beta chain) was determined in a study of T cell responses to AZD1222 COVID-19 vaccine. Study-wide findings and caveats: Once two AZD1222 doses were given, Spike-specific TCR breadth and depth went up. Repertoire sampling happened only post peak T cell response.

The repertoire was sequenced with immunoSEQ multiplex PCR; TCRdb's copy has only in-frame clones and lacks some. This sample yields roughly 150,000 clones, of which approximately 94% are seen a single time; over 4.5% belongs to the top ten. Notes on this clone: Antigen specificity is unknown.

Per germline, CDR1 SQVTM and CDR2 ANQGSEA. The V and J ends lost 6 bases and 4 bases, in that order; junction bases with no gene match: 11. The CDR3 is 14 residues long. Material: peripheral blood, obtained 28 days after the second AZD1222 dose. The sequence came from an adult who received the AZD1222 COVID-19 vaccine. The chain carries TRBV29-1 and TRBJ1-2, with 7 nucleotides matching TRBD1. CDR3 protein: CSVAGGGSIYGYTF. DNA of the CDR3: TGCAGCGTGGCAGGGGGAGGATCTATCTATGGCTACACCTTC.